Listed here are 28 T cell receptor beta chains from one sample, sequenced in a study of blood T cell repertoires in COVID-19. Libraries were prepared by immunoSEQ multiplex PCR; TCRdb keeps only in-frame clonotypes and omits some of them. Among a few hundred thousand clones listed, less than 90% were seen once. What was sequenced was peripheral blood. These receptors originate from an older woman with COVID-19, enrolled during active disease.

The V gene is TRBV7-9, the J gene TRBJ1-3; tentative D call: TRBD1 (5 bases). CDR1 is SEHNR, CDR2 FQNEAQ, per germline (reference sequence). The germline V and J ends were trimmed by 3 bases and 0 bases, with 12 bases remaining between them. The CDR3 length is 16 residues. CDR3 sequence reads: CASSFSGTSSGNTIYF. CDR3 sequence (DNA): TGTGCCAGCAGCTTCTCAGGGACTTCCTCTGGAAACACCATATATTTT. The full variable domain, rest sourced from reference TRBV7-9 and TRBJ1-3, is DTGVSQNPRHKITKRGQNVTFRCDPISEHNRLYWYRQTLGQGPEFLTYFQNEAQLEKSRLLSDRFSAERPKGSFSTLEIQRTEQGDSAMYLCASSFSGTSSGNTIYFGEGSWLTVV.

The table lists this clone with a count of one. V usage is TRBV2 and J usage is TRBJ1-2; tentative D call: TRBD1 (6 bases). There are 14 residues in the CDR3. V shed 4 bases and J shed 13 bases, with 22 bases lying between them. Germline V lookup: CDR1 SNHLY, CDR2 FYNNEI. DNA for the CDR3: TGTGCCAGCAGTGTAAGGGACATGGGCAGAGGACGCACCTTC. This sequence encodes CASSVRDMGRGRTF.

The chain employs TRBV5-6 and TRBJ1-2; 8 bases agree with TRBD1. Germline CDR1 reads SGHDT; CDR2 reads YYEEEE. Unmatched junction bases numbered 8, after V lost 4 bases and J lost 3 bases. The CDR3 has 15 residues. The CDR3 DNA sequence: TGTGCCAGCAGCCTAACGGACAGGGCGGACTATGGCTACACCTTC. It specifies CASSLTDRADYGYTF. The variable domain in full, with the rest retrieved from reference TRBV5-6 and TRBJ1-2, is DAGVTQSPTHLIKTRGQQVTLRCSPKSGHDTVSWYQQALGQGPQFIFQYYEEEERQRGNFPDRFSGHQFPNYSSELNVNALLLGDSALYLCASSLTDRADYGYTFGSGTRLTVV.

The chain joins TRBV10-3 to TRBJ1-1; 8 positions agree with TRBD1. The CDR3 is 13 residues long. Germline V gene lookup returns CDR1 ENHRY and CDR2 SYGVKD. The J segment lost 0 bases and the V segment lost 6 bases, leaving 0 bases of the junction unmatched. This CDR3 is CAIRDRVNTEAFF. The CDR3, as DNA: TGTGCCATCAGGGACAGGGTGAACACTGAAGCTTTCTTT.

The V gene is TRBV12-5, the J gene TRBJ2-3; TRBD2 might be the D (5 bases). Trimming took off 4 bases at V and 3 bases at J, with 14 bases between the two ends. This CDR3 is built from 15 residues. The germline V gene encodes CDR1 LGHNT and CDR2 FRNRAP. DNA of the CDR3: TGTGCTAGTGGTTCGTACCGTTTAGCGACAGATACGCAGTATTTT. It is translated as CASGSYRLATDTQYF.

This sequence joins TRBV10-3 and TRBJ1-1; TRBD1 aligns across 10 bases. The germline gives CDR1 ENHRY, CDR2 SYGVKD. V shed 1 base and J 6 bases; nucleotides not matched to a gene: 2. The CDR3 loop spans 14 amino acids. CDR3 sequence reads: CAISEFGQGAEAFF. The DNA for the CDR3 is TGTGCCATCAGTGAGTTCGGACAGGGGGCTGAAGCTTTCTTT.

This chain joins TRBV19 and TRBJ2-5; 8 bases match TRBD1. V was clipped by 4 bases and J by 1 base; unmatched bases: 2. The V gene's germline CDR1 is LNHDA and CDR2 SQIVND (reference sequence). This CDR3 has 14 amino acids. CDR3 nucleotide sequence: TGTGCCAGTAGTACACAGGGGGTCCAAGAGACCCAGTACTTC. Protein: CASSTQGVQETQYF.

This chain connects TRBV9 to TRBJ1-2, with a weak D call TRBD1 (6 bases). The CDR3 covers 15 residues. Trimming removed 4 bases at V and 6 bases at J, with 19 bases between. CDR1 and CDR2 (germline): SGDLS, YYNGEE. DNA for the CDR3: TGTGCCAGCAGCCCCCGGGCCTTGGGGGGGCATGGCTACACCTTC. Its translation is CASSPRALGGHGYTF.

The V gene is TRBV6-6, the J gene TRBJ2-3, with a possible D match to TRBD1 (5 bases). The CDR3 extends over 13 amino acids. Germline V gene data show CDR1 as MNHNY and CDR2 as SVGAGI (reference sequence). The germline V and J ends were trimmed by 2 bases and 5 bases, with 8 bases remaining between them. The DNA for the CDR3 is TGTGCCAGCAGTTACAAGGGGCGAGATACGCAGTATTTT. As protein: CASSYKGRDTQYF.

The chain has TRBV27 and TRBJ1-6; TRBD1 aligns across 9 bases. Trimming at V came to 8 bases and at J to 8 bases, leaving 10 bases not matched to a gene. This CDR3 contains 15 residues. Germline CDR1 and CDR2: MNHEY and SMNVEV (reference sequence). DNA for the CDR3: TGTGCCAGCCGATTTTCCGGGACAGGGTATTCACCCCTCCACTTT. The encoded protein is CASRFSGTGYSPLHF.

This chain joins TRBV5-6 and TRBJ1-2; D gene uncertain. The germline V gene has CDR1 SGHDT and CDR2 YYEEEE. The CDR3 totals 13 residues. With 1 base removed from V and 5 bases from J, the gap between germline ends came to 9 bases. The CDR3 bases are TGTGCCAGCAGCTTGTTCGTTAGTTATGGCTACACCTTC. Translated, it gives CASSLFVSYGYTF.

This clone has just a few counts. The chain combines TRBV10-3 with TRBJ1-1, with no clear D. This CDR3 is built from 15 residues. CDR1 is ENHRY and CDR2 is SYGVKD in the germline V gene. Trimming pared 4 bases from V and 4 bases from J, leaving 16 bases between. CDR3 residues: CAISGLTGGATEAFF. CDR3 coding DNA: TGTGCCATCAGTGGCCTAACTGGAGGTGCCACTGAAGCTTTCTTT.

This clone was counted once. This chain uses TRBV4-3 with TRBJ2-2; tentative D call: TRBD2 (6 bases). Trimming stripped 0 bases from V and 5 bases from J, with 10 bases between. The CDR3 runs 15 residues. From germline, CDR1 is LGHNA and CDR2 YSLEER. CDR3 in amino acids: CASSQDPRGTGELFF. CDR3 sequence (DNA): TGCGCCAGCAGCCAAGACCCCCGGGGGACCGGGGAGCTGTTTTTT.

This chain uses TRBV6-1 with TRBJ1-1; 8 bases map to TRBD1. CDR3 length: 14 residues. Germline V gene sequence: CDR1 MNHNS, CDR2 SASEGT. The V gene end was trimmed by 5 bases and the J gene end by 3 bases; junction bases not matched to a gene: 5. CDR3: CASSPRGLDTEAFF. DNA of the CDR3: TGTGCCAGCAGTCCCAGGGGGCTGGACACTGAAGCTTTCTTT.

This clone was recorded a few times. CDR3 sequence: CASSYGTSGRREYF. The DNA of the CDR3 is TGTGCCAGCAGTTACGGGACTAGCGGGAGACGGGAGTATTTT. V usage is TRBV5-8 and J usage is TRBJ2-3; 14 positions match TRBD2. Trimming at V came to 5 bases and at J to 13 bases, leaving 9 bases not matched to a gene. The CDR3 loop spans 14 amino acids. Germline V gene sequence: CDR1 SGHTS, CDR2 YDEGEE.

V gene TRBV7-8 combines with J gene TRBJ1-2; D is undetermined. The V and J ends lost 1 base and 5 bases respectively, with 8 bases between them. The germline gives CDR1 SGHVS, CDR2 FQNEAQ. The CDR3 spans 13 residues. CDR3 region: CASSLGERYGYTF. The CDR3 nucleotides read TGTGCCAGCAGCTTAGGTGAACGGTATGGCTACACCTTC.

As regards this clone: Sequence at one end of the junction differs from germline and may be a read error. The chain couples TRBV11-2 to TRBJ1-1; 11 bases align to TRBD1. The CDR3 totals 16 residues. CDR1 is SGHAT and CDR2 is FQNNGV in the germline V gene. CDR3 loop: CASSFSSLGTGGLVLF. The CDR3 bases are TGTGCCAGCAGCTTCTCCTCCCTCGGGACAGGGGGTCTTGTCCTCTTT.

Concerning this clone: Within the sample, other DNA sequences also encode this same CDR3. The rearrangement links TRBV19 to TRBJ2-2; 10 bases map to TRBD2. Germline trimming cut 8 bases from V and 3 bases from J; bases unmatched to any gene: 6. In germline, CDR1 is LNHDA, CDR2 SQIVND (reference sequence). This CDR3 has 15 residues. In DNA form, the CDR3 reads TGTGCCAGTTCGCGGCTAGCGGGGGACACCGGGGAGCTGTTTTTT. This encodes CASSRLAGDTGELFF.

This chain links TRBV18 with TRBJ1-1; D gene ambiguous. Trimming left V 2 bases short and J 0 bases short, with 4 bases between. The length of the CDR3 is 13 residues. CDR1 and CDR2 (germline): KGHSH, LQKENI. In nucleotides, the CDR3 is TGTGCCAGCTCACCATTCATGAACACTGAAGCTTTCTTT. Translated, it gives CASSPFMNTEAFF.

This rearrangement joins TRBV9 to TRBJ1-5; 7 nucleotides agree with TRBD1. This CDR3 region has 14 residues. The germline gives CDR1 SGDLS, CDR2 YYNGEE. The junction had 5 bases not matched to a gene; V was cut back by 2 bases and J by 6 bases. The CDR3 bases are TGTGCCAGCAGCGTCGGACAGGCGGGTCAGCCCCAGCATTTT. Translated: CASSVGQAGQPQHF.

This clone occurred once. V is TRBV27 and J is TRBJ2-5; TRBD2 matches at 9 bases. Germline V gene sequence: CDR1 MNHEY, CDR2 SMNVEV (reference sequence). V gave up 3 bases and J gave up 5 bases; unmatched junction bases: 7. The CDR3 is 15 amino acids. The CDR3 nucleotides read TGTGCCAGCAGTTTCAGTCTAGCGGGGTTGGAGACCCAGTACTTC. Translated, it gives CASSFSLAGLETQYF.

The chain recombines TRBV4-3 with TRBJ2-1; tentative D call: TRBD2 (6 bases). Germline CDR1 reads LGHNA; CDR2 reads YSLEER. The CDR3 is 18 residues long. With 3 bases removed from V and 8 bases from J, the gap between germline ends came to 26 bases. The chain's CDR3 is CASSHRTMTEEGWDEQFF. As DNA, the CDR3 is TGCGCCAGCAGCCATCGTACAATGACCGAGGAGGGGTGGGATGAGCAGTTCTTC.

The chain couples TRBV19 to TRBJ1-1; D is perhaps TRBD1 (5 bases). V shed 5 bases and J shed 5 bases, with 18 bases lying between them. This CDR3 contains 15 residues. The germline gives CDR1 LNHDA, CDR2 SQIVND (reference sequence). As DNA, the CDR3 is TGTGCCAGTAGTCCCATAGGGACTCCTCGGACTGAAGCTTTCTTT. It is translated as CASSPIGTPRTEAFF.

The genes are TRBV6-5 and TRBJ1-5, with TRBD1 identical over 10 bases. The germline V gene has CDR1 MNHEY and CDR2 SVGAGI. This CDR3 has 16 amino acids. V shed 4 bases, J shed 6 bases, and the junction held 9 bases outside the gene matches. The CDR3 spells CASSSRDRGRFQPQHF. The CDR3 DNA is TGTGCCAGCAGTTCCAGAGACAGGGGGCGGTTTCAGCCCCAGCATTTT.

The chain couples TRBV2 to TRBJ2-3; weak D call: TRBD1 (5 bases). This CDR3 spans 14 amino acids. Trimming pared 3 bases from V and 2 bases from J, leaving 9 bases between. From germline, CDR1 is SNHLY and CDR2 FYNNEI. For the CDR3, the DNA is TGTGCCAGCAGTGACGGACAAACCACAGATACGCAGTATTTT. Amino acids: CASSDGQTTDTQYF.

Many counts were recorded for this clone. V is TRBV28 and J is TRBJ1-5; TRBD1 is a possible D gene (6 bases). CDR1 and CDR2 (germline): MDHEN, SYDVKM. The V end was cut by 5 bases, the J end by 1 base, with 18 bases between. This CDR3 is built from 17 residues. CDR3 amino acids: CASSPLNRVRSNQPQHF. CDR3 in DNA: TGTGCCAGCAGTCCACTCAACAGGGTGAGGAGCAATCAGCCCCAGCATTTT.

The chain is built from TRBV11-2 and TRBJ2-2, with 11 nucleotides matching TRBD2. Germline CDR1 is SGHAT and CDR2 is FQNNGV. This CDR3 region has 15 residues. The ends lost 4 bases at V and 6 bases at J; junction bases unmatched: 4. CDR3 residues: CASSSLAGGAGELFF. CDR3 DNA sequence: TGTGCCAGCAGCTCATTAGCGGGGGGGGCCGGGGAGCTGTTTTTT. The full variable domain, with the rest looked up from reference TRBV11-2 and TRBJ2-2, is EAGVAQSPRYKIIEKRQSVAFWCNPISGHATLYWYQQILGQGPKLLIQFQNNGVVDDSQLPKDRFSAERLKGVDSTLKIQPAKLEDSAVYLCASSSLAGGAGELFFGEGSRLTVL.

The V and J genes are TRBV5-1 and TRBJ2-1; TRBD2 matches at 7 bases. V was clipped by 9 bases and J by 8 bases; unmatched bases: 20. There are 16 residues in the CDR3. Germline V CDR1 and CDR2: SGHRS, YFSETQ. The CDR3 bases are TGCGCCACTTCAGAGGCTAGCGGCGATGTGTCGGATGAGCAGTTCTTC. This codes for CATSEASGDVSDEQFF.